This paragraph reports one T cell receptor (beta chain). Its antigen is currently unknown. The sample belongs to a study of T cells after yellow fever vaccination. General study findings and limits: Most primary-vaccination clones recurred post-booster (approximately 95% CD4, around 88% CD8).

V lost 0 bases and J lost 4, with 10 bases in between. The germline gives CDR1 SGHRS, CDR2 YFSETQ. CDR3 length: 14 residues. One entry per CDR3 protein, called by TCRdb with MiXCR from the 5' RACE reads. There are about 550,000 distinct CDR3 sequences in the sample; about 19% occur only once, and roughly an eighth lies in the top ten. The J gene is TRBJ1-2, the V gene TRBV5-1; no clear D gene. This receptor was obtained from a man aged 30 to 45 who received the YFV17D yellow fever vaccine. The input for sequencing was PBMCs, taken 15 days after the yellow fever booster vaccination. DNA of the CDR3: TGCGCCAGCAGCTTGGAGGAGGGAAGCTATGGCTACACCTTC. Translated, it gives CASSLEEGSYGYTF.